These 18 T cell receptor beta chains share one sample of origin, sequenced in a study of vaccination and CD4 T cells after COVID-19. Indicated treatment: approximately nine-day PBMC culture with coronavirus spike peptide pools or control peptides (ViraFEST assay). It was before the COVID-19 pandemic (2011-2018) that the unexposed donor's CD4+ T cells were collected. The Oncomine TCR Beta short-read assay was applied to DNA of cultured CD4+ T cells. Once CD4+ T cells had been cultured, genomic DNA was extracted from them. From the PCR reads, TCRdb called clonotypes with MiXCR, one entry per CDR3 protein. The sample yields around 9,000 distinct CDR3 sequences, about 30% seen once. Antigens for these TCRs are unknown. Input material: CD4+ T cells from blood, cultured in vitro. These receptors all stem from a human donor in good health.

This rearrangement joins TRBV20-1 to TRBJ1-2; D might be TRBD1 (6 bases). Germline CDR1 DFQATT, CDR2 SNEGSKA (reference sequence). Trimming took off 5 bases at V and 4 bases at J, with 20 bases between the two ends. This CDR3 comprises 15 residues. In DNA form, the CDR3 reads TGCAGTGCTCCTCAATCCCCGCAGGGGCGCTATGGCTACACCTTC. It translates to CSAPQSPQGRYGYTF.

The chain employs TRBV5-4 and TRBJ2-7, with 7 nucleotides matching TRBD1. J gave up 7 bases and V 4 bases, and 14 bases lay outside the gene matches. Germline CDR1 and CDR2: SGHNT and YYREEE (reference sequence). The CDR3 runs to 15 residues. The CDR3, as DNA: TGTGCCAGCAGCCTGGGGCGGCAGGGGGATCGGGAGCAGTACTTC. As protein: CASSLGRQGDREQYF.

V is TRBV27 and J is TRBJ2-5, with TRBD2 as a possible D gene (6 bases). V lost 6 bases to trimming and J lost 3 bases, with 17 bases between them. The CDR3 loop spans 15 amino acids. Germline V gene lookup returns CDR1 MNHEY and CDR2 SMNVEV (reference sequence). The CDR3 sequence is CASSSAEGGKETQYF. CDR3 coding DNA: TGTGCCAGCAGCTCTGCCGAGGGCGGGAAAGAGACCCAGTACTTC.

The CDR3 DNA follows: TGTGCCAGCAGCTTAAGGCCGACACTCTACAATGAGCAGTTCTTC. Translation: CASSLRPTLYNEQFF. The chain is built from TRBV7-2 and TRBJ2-1; no reliable D call. Germline values: CDR1 SGHTA, CDR2 FQGNSA. This CDR3 comprises 15 residues. The germline V and J ends were trimmed by 2 bases and 3 bases, with 11 bases remaining between them.

This sequence joins TRBV7-8 and TRBJ2-7; possibly TRBD2 for D (5 bases). Trimming took off 5 bases at V and 3 bases at J, with 17 bases between the two ends. The V gene's germline CDR1 is SGHVS and CDR2 FQNEAQ. This CDR3 is built from 15 residues. The DNA for the CDR3 is TGTGCCAGCAGCCCGATGGCGGGTGTTGGCTACGAGCAGTACTTC. Its translation: CASSPMAGVGYEQYF. The whole variable domain, filled in from reference TRBV7-8 and TRBJ2-7, reads GAGVSQSPRYKVAKRGQDVALRCDPISGHVSLFWYQQALGQGPEFLTYFQNEAQLDKSGLPSDRFFAERPEGSVSTLKIQRTQQEDSAVYLCASSPMAGVGYEQYFGPGTRLTVT.

In its sample, this clonotype ranks as medium-sized. The chain combines TRBV20-1 with TRBJ1-2; D not resolved. The CDR3 runs to 14 residues. Between the trimmed V and J ends, which lost 0 bases and 4 bases, there was a span of 12 bases. CDR1 and CDR2 from the germline V gene are DFQATT and SNEGSKA (reference sequence). Here the CDR3 reads CSARDTPGSYGYTF. In nucleotides, the CDR3 is TGCAGTGCTAGAGATACCCCTGGGAGCTATGGCTACACCTTC.

V gene TRBV7-9 combines with J gene TRBJ2-1; D gene unclear. CDR3 length equals 16 residues. Trimming shortened V by 3 bases and J by 0 bases, and 12 bases separated the two germline ends. The germline V gene has CDR1 SEHNR and CDR2 FQNEAQ (reference sequence). In nucleotides, the CDR3 is TGTGCCAGCAGCTTTAAGAGAAGCAGCTCCTACAATGAGCAGTTCTTC. Its translation is CASSFKRSSSYNEQFF.

This sequence joins TRBV20-1 and TRBJ2-7; 7 bases agree with TRBD2. Unmatched junction bases numbered 6, after V lost 2 bases and J lost 2 bases. CDR3 length equals 14 residues. Germline CDR1 and CDR2: DFQATT and SNEGSKA (reference sequence). CDR3 nucleotides: TGCAGTGCTAGACCCCCGGGGACTACCTACGAGCAGTACTTC. This translates into CSARPPGTTYEQYF.

The rearrangement links TRBV15 to TRBJ1-1; 8 nucleotides agree with TRBD1. The CDR3 covers 12 residues. Germline V gene lookup returns CDR1 LNHNV and CDR2 YYDKDF (reference sequence). The V and J ends lost 1 base and 11 bases, in that order; junction bases with no gene match: 3. The CDR3 loop reads CATSRARDRAFF. In nucleotides, the CDR3 is TGTGCCACCAGCAGAGCTAGGGACAGGGCTTTCTTT.

This clonotype was detected only a few times. The chain links TRBV27 to TRBJ1-2, with 8 bases aligning to TRBD1. CDR1 is MNHEY and CDR2 is SMNVEV in the germline V gene (reference sequence). The length of the CDR3 is 15 residues. The V and J ends lost 2 bases and 8 bases, in that order; junction bases with no gene match: 10. The CDR3 DNA is TGTGCCAGCAGTTTAGGCCCGGACAGGGAGCTCGGCTACACCTTC. Translated: CASSLGPDRELGYTF.

The V call is TRBV5-1, the J call TRBJ2-6; 8 bases map to TRBD1. This CDR3 is built from 17 residues. J gave up 3 bases and V 4 bases, and 9 bases lay outside the gene matches. The germline V gene encodes CDR1 SGHRS and CDR2 YFSETQ. For the CDR3, the DNA is TGCGCCAGCAGCGCTGGACAGGGCTTGGTTGGGGCCAACGTCCTGACTTTC. This gives the protein CASSAGQGLVGANVLTF.

This clonotype was counted between two and nine times. J is TRBJ1-1 and V is TRBV6-2 or TRBV6-3; TRBD1 matches at 7 bases. V gave up 7 bases and J gave up 4 bases; unmatched junction bases: 9. Germline V gene sequence: CDR1 MNHEY, CDR2 SVGEGT. The CDR3 loop spans 14 amino acids. The CDR3 is CASTGGRIVTEAFF. CDR3 DNA sequence: TGTGCCAGCACAGGGGGGCGTATAGTCACTGAAGCTTTCTTT.

This chain uses TRBV6-1 with TRBJ1-5, with D unresolved. V was pared by 2 bases and J by 4 bases, with 6 bases between. The CDR3 is 13 residues long. Germline-derived CDR1 and CDR2 are MNHNS and SASEGT. The CDR3 here is CASSERLNQPQHF. Written as DNA, the CDR3 is TGTGCCAGCAGTGAACGGCTTAATCAGCCCCAGCATTTT.

The chain employs TRBV6-1 and TRBJ1-3; weak D call: TRBD1 (6 bases). The V gene's germline CDR1 is MNHNS and CDR2 SASEGT. V shed 8 bases and J shed 4 bases, with 9 bases lying between them. CDR3 size: 12 residues. CDR3 sequence reads: CASGDRGNTIYF. The CDR3 coding sequence is TGTGCCAGCGGCGACAGGGGAAACACCATATATTTT.

The rearrangement links TRBV2 to TRBJ2-7; TRBD1 agrees at 9 bases. Germline V gene sequence: CDR1 SNHLY, CDR2 FYNNEI. This CDR3 comprises 15 residues. V was clipped by 5 bases and J by 1 base; unmatched bases: 6. DNA for the CDR3: TGTGCCAGCAGTCTACAGGGGGCAATTTCCTACGAGCAGTACTTC. Protein: CASSLQGAISYEQYF.

CDR3 residues: CASSLIEGYEQYF. The CDR3 DNA follows: TGTGCCAGCAGTTTGATTGAAGGCTACGAGCAGTACTTC. The chain links TRBV12-3 or TRBV12-4 to TRBJ2-7; D unclear. Trimming shortened V by 3 bases and J by 3 bases, and 9 bases separated the two germline ends. This CDR3 has 13 residues.

This clonotype was recorded a few times. The chain combines TRBV2 with TRBJ2-5; 11 bases agree with TRBD2. The length of the CDR3 is 15 residues. In germline, CDR1 is SNHLY, CDR2 FYNNEI. The junction had 13 bases not matched to a gene; V was cut back by 6 bases and J by 10 bases. The CDR3 DNA reads TGTGCCAGCAGGGGAGGACTAGCGGGTTTCGGCGACCAGTACTTC. Its protein is CASRGGLAGFGDQYF.

The chain has TRBV19 and TRBJ1-2, with a possible D match to TRBD1 (5 bases). The germline V gene has CDR1 LNHDA and CDR2 SQIVND (reference sequence). There are 14 residues in the CDR3. With 5 bases removed from V and 8 bases from J, the gap between germline ends came to 18 bases. CDR3 residues: CASSARGEKRGYTF. DNA of the CDR3: TGTGCCAGTAGTGCCCGGGGGGAGAAGAGAGGCTACACCTTC.